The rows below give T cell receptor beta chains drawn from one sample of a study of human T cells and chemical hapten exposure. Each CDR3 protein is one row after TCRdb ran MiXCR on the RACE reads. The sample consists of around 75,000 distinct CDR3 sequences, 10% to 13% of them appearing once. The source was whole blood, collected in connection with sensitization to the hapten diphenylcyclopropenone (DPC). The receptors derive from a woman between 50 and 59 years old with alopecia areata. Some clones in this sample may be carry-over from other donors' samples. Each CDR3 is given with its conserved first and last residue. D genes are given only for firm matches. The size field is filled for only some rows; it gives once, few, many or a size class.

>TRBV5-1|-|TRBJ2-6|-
TGCGCCAGCAGCTTGGCGGCCTCCTCTGGGGCCAACGTCCTGACTTTC
CASSLAASSGANVLTF
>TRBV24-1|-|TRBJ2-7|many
TGTGCCACCAGTGACAGGGACTACGAGCAGTACTTC
CATSDRDYEQYF
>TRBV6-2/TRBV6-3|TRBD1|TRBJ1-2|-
TGTGCCAGCAGGGACAGGGGGATCGACTATGGCTACACCTTC
CASRDRGIDYGYTF
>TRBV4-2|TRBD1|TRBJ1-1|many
TGTGCCAGCAGCCGACCGGGACAGATGAACACTGAAGCTTTCTTT
CASSRPGQMNTEAFF
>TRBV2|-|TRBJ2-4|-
TGTGCCAGCAGACAGCTTGGCGGCATTCAGTACTTC
CASRQLGGIQYF
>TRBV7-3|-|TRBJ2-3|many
TGTGCCAGCAGCTTCTCCGGGATTAACACAGATACGCAGTATTTT
CASSFSGINTDTQYF
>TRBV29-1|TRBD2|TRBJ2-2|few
TGCAGCGTTGAAGATGGGCTAGCGGGATACACCGGGGAGCTGTTTTTT
CSVEDGLAGYTGELFF
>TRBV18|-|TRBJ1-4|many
TGTGCCAGCTCACCCCGCCAGGACGTTGCAACTAATGAAAAACTGTTTTTT
CASSPRQDVATNEKLFF
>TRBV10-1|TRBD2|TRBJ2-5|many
TGCGCCAGCAGTGAGTCCGGGGGACTAGGCAAAGAGACCCAGTACTTC
CASSESGGLGKETQYF
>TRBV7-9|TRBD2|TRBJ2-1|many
TGTGCCAGCAGCCCAGGGCGGGAGCGAAATAATGAGCAGTTCTTC
CASSPGRERNNEQFF
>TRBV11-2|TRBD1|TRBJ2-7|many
TGTGCCAGCAGCACCGGGACAGGGGGCGTCGGGTACGAGCAGTACTTC
CASSTGTGGVGYEQYF
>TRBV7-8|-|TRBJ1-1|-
TGTGCCAGCAGCTTAGCGAAATCTCCAGGGGCCAACACTGAAGCTTTCTTT
CASSLAKSPGANTEAFF
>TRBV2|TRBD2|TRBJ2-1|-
TGTGCCAGGAAGGCAGCGGGAGCTACCTACAATGAGCAGTTCTTC
CARKAAGATYNEQFF
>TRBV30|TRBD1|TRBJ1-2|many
TGTGCCTGGAGCCCCGGGGGACAGGGGTATGGCTACACCTTC
CAWSPGGQGYGYTF
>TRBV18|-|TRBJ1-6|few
TGTGCCAGCTCACCACCGACAGCGGGTTCACCCCTCCACTTT
CASSPPTAGSPLHF
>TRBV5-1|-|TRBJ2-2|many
TGCGCCAGCAGCTGGGGACTGCCGGGGGAGCTGTTTTTT
CASSWGLPGELFF
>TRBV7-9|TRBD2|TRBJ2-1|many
TGTGCCAGCAGCTTGGGACTAGCGGGAGGGCCCAGCGGGTTCTTC
CASSLGLAGGPSGFF
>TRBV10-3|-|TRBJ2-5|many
TGTGCCATCACTAGCGAGACACAAGAGACCCAGTACTTC
CAITSETQETQYF
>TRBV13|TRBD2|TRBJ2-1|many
TGTGCCAGCAGCTTAGGCTCCAGACTAGCCTCTTCTGAGCAGTTCTTC
CASSLGSRLASSEQFF
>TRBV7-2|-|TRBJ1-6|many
TGTGCCAGCAGCCCGAATGGAGGGCGTTCACCCCTCCACTTT
CASSPNGGRSPLHF
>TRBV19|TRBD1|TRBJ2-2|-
TGTGCCAGTAGTACAGGGGGCACTACCGGGGAGCTGTTTTTT
CASSTGGTTGELFF
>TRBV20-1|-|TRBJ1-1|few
TGCAGTGCTTCCCGGACAGACCAGAACACTGAAGCTTTCTTT
CSASRTDQNTEAFF
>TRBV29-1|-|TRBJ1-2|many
TGCAGCGCCGAAGGAGAGGGAAACTATGGCTACACCTTC
CSAEGEGNYGYTF
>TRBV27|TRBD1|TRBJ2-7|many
TGTGCCAGCAGTGTTACTCGGAACAGGGGCGAGCAGTACTTC
CASSVTRNRGEQYF
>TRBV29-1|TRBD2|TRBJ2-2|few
TGCAGCGTTGAAGATCGGGTAGCGGGAGCGGTCGGGGAGCTGTTTTTT
CSVEDRVAGAVGELFF
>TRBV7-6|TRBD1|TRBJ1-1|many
TGTGCCAGCAGTCCTTGGACAGGGGGCTTAGTGAACACTGAAGCTTTCTTT
CASSPWTGGLVNTEAFF
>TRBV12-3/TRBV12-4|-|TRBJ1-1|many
TGTGCCAGCAGTTTATCAAGGACTGAAGCTTTCTTT
CASSLSRTEAFF
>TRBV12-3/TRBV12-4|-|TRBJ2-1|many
TGTGCCAGCGGTAGCAGTGAGCAGTTCTTC
CASGSSEQFF
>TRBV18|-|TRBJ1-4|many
TGTGCCAGCTCACCCAACCCGGGGGTAGAGGAAAAACTGTTTTTT
CASSPNPGVEEKLFF
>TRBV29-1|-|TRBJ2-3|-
TGCAGCGTTATAGCAGATACGCAGTATTTT
CSVIADTQYF
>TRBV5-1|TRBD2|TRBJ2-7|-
TGCGCCAGCAGCTCTGGACTAGCGGGACACTTCCGCTACGAGCAGTACTTC
CASSSGLAGHFRYEQYF
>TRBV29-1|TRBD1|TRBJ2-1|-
TGCAGCGTGGGACAGGGGGGCGATGAGCAGTTCTTC
CSVGQGGDEQFF
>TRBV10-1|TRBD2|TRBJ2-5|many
TGCGCCAGCAGTGAGTCGGTCGGGGAGGGGGAGACCCAGTACTTC
CASSESVGEGETQYF
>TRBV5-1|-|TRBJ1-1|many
TGCGCCAGCAGCTCGGACGGTATGAACACTGAAGCTTTCTTT
CASSSDGMNTEAFF
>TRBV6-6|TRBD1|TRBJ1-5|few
TGTGCCAGCAGTTCGCTACAGGGGATGGATCAGCCCCAGCATTTT
CASSSLQGMDQPQHF
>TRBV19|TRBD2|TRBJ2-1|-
TGTGCCAGTAGTACCGGACTAGCGGGAGGGTCTAGCAATGAGCAGTTCTTC
CASSTGLAGGSSNEQFF
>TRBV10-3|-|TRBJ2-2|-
TGTGCCATCACGGGAGTGGGGACCGGGGAGCTGTTTTTT
CAITGVGTGELFF
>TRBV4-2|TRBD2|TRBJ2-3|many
TGTGCCAGCAGCCAAGAAGCGGGAGGCCCAGATACGCAGTATTTT
CASSQEAGGPDTQYF
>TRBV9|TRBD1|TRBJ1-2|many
TGTGCCAGCAGCGCGACAGGGGTAATGAGCTACACCTTC
CASSATGVMSYTF
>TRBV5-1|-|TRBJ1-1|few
TGCGCCAGCAGTATGGAGGCGAACACTGAAGCTTTCTTT
CASSMEANTEAFF
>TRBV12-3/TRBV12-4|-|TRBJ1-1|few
TGTGCCAGCAGTCCTCAGTTAAGGGGCATCACTGAAGCTTTCTTT
CASSPQLRGITEAFF
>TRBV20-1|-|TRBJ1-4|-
TGCAGTGCTAGAGGGAAGACCTCAGGGGAACCTAATGAAAAACTGTTTTTT
CSARGKTSGEPNEKLFF
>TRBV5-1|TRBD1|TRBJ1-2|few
TGCGCCAGCAGTTCCATCGGACAGGCCTATGGCTACACCTTC
CASSSIGQAYGYTF
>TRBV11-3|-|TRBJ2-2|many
TGTGCCAGCAGCTTAGATTACGCCGGGGAGCTGTTTTTT
CASSLDYAGELFF
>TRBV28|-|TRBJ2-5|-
TGTGCCAGCATTTCCCAAGAGACCCAGTACTTC
CASISQETQYF
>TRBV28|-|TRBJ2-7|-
TGTGCCACGGGCGGGACGCCTACCTACGAGCAGTACTTC
CATGGTPTYEQYF
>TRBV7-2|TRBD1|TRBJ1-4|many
TGTGCCAGCAGCGTGAACAGGGGCGCTAATGAAAAACTGTTTTTT
CASSVNRGANEKLFF
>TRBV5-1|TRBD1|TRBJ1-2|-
TGCGCCAGCAGGCGGGGACAGAACTATGGCTACACCTTC
CASRRGQNYGYTF
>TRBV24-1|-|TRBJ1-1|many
TGTGCCACCAGTGATTTGTGGGGTGGTGAAGCTTTCTTT
CATSDLWGGEAFF
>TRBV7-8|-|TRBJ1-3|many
TGTGCCAGCAGCTTACAGGGGATGCGGAACACCATATATTTT
CASSLQGMRNTIYF
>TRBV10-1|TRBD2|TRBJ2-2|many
TGCGCCAGCAGTGATCCTCCCAATACCGGGACTAGAAACACCGGGGAGCTGTTTTTT
CASSDPPNTGTRNTGELFF
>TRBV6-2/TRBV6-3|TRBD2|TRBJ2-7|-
TGTGCCAGCAGTTACACTAGCGGGGTGGCCTACGAGCAGTACTTC
CASSYTSGVAYEQYF
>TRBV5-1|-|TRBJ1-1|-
TGCGCCAGCAGCCTACAGGGAAGTGGTGAAGCTTTCTTT
CASSLQGSGEAFF
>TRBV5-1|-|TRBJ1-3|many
TGCGCCAGCAGCCCCGGGGGCTCGGATTCCGGCTCTGGAAACACCATATATTTT
CASSPGGSDSGSGNTIYF
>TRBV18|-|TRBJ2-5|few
TGTGCCAGCTCACCACCCCTGGGCCTCACGGATCAAGAGACCCAGTACTTC
CASSPPLGLTDQETQYF
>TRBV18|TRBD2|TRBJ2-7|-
TGTGCCAGCACCACTAGCGGGACCCACGAGCAGTACTTC
CASTTSGTHEQYF
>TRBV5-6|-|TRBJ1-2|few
TGTGCCAGCAGCTTGGAACGGCGAGGCTACACCTTC
CASSLERRGYTF
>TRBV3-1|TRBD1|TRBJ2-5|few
TGTGCCAGCAGCCAAGCTTCCGGGACAGGGGGTCACGAGACCCAGTACTTC
CASSQASGTGGHETQYF
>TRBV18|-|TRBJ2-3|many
TGTGCCAGCTCAGCGGCGGGCGGTTCTAGCACAGATACGCAGTATTTT
CASSAAGGSSTDTQYF
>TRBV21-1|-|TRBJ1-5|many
TGTGCCAGCAGCAGTGGTGGGGAGAGAGACAATAGCAATCAGCCCCAGCATTTT
CASSSGGERDNSNQPQHF